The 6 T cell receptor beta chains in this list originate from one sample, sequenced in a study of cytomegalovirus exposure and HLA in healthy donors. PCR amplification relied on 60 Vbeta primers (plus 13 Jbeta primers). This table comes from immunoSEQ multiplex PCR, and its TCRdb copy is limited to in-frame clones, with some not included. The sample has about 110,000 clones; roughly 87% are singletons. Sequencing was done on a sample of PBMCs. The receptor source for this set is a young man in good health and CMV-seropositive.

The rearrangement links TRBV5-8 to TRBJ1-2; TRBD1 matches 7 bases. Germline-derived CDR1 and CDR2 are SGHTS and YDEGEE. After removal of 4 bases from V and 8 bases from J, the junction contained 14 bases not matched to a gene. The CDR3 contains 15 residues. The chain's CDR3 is CASSPDQTGWGGYTF. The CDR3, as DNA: TGTGCCAGCAGCCCGGACCAGACAGGGTGGGGCGGCTACACCTTC. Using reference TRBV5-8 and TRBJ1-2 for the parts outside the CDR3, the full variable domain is EAGVTQSPTHLIKTRGQQATLRCSPISGHTSVYWYQQALGLGLQFLLWYDEGEERNRGNFPPRFSGRQFPNYSSELNVNALELEDSALYLCASSPDQTGWGGYTFGSGTRLTVV.

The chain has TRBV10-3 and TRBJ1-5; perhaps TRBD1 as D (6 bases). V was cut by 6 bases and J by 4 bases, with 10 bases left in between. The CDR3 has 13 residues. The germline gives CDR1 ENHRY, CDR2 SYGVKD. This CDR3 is CAIRDSLNQPQHF. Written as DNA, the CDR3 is TGTGCCATCAGGGACAGCTTAAATCAGCCCCAGCATTTT.

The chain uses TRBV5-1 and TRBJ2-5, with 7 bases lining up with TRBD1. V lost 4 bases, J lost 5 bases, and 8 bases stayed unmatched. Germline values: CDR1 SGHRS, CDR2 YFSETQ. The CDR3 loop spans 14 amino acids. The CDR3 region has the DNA TGCGCCAGCAGCCCCGGGACAGTGGGGGAGACCCAGTACTTC. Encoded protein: CASSPGTVGETQYF.

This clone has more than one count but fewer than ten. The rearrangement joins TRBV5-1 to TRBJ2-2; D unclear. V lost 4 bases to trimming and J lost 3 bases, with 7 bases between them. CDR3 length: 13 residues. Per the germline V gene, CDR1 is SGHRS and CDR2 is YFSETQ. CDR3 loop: CASSVTDTGELFF. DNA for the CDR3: TGCGCCAGCAGCGTTACAGACACCGGGGAGCTGTTTTTT.

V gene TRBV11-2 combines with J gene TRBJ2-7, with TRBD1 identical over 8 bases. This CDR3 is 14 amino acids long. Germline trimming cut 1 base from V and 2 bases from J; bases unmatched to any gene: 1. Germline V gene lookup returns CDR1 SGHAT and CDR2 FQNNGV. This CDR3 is CASSLGQGTYEQYF. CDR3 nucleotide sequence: TGTGCCAGCAGCTTAGGACAGGGGACCTACGAGCAGTACTTC.

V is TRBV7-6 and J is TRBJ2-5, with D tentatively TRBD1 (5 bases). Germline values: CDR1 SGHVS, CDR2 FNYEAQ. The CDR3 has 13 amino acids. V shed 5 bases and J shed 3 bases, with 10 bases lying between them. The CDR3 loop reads CASSRDRKETQYF. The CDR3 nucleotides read TGTGCCAGCAGCCGAGACAGAAAAGAGACCCAGTACTTC. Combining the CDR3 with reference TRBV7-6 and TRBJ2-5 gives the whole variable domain GAGVSQSPRYKVTKRGQDVALRCDPISGHVSLYWYRQALGQGPEFLTYFNYEAQQDKSGLPNDRFSAERPEGSISTLTIQRTEQRDSAMYRCASSRDRKETQYFGPGTRLLVL.